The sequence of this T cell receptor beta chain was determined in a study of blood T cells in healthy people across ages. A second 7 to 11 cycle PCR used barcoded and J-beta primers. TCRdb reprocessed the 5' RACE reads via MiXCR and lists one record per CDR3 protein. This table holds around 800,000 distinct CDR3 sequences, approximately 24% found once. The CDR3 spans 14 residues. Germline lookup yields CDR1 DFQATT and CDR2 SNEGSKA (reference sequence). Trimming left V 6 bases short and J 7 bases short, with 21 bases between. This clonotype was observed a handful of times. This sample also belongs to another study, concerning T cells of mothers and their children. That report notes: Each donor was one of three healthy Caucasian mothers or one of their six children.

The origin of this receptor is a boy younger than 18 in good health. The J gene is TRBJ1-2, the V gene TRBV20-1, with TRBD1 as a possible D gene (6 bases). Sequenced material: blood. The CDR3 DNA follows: TGCAGTGCCCGTACGGGGGGGCGAGGATCTGGCTACACCTTC. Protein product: CSARTGGRGSGYTF.